Below are 8 T cell receptor beta chains sequenced from a single sample in a study of blood T cell repertoires in COVID-19. The data were produced by immunoSEQ multiplex PCR, yet TCRdb's version contains in-frame clones alone and is incomplete. The sample carries approximately 350,000 clones, approximately 91% recorded once. Sample: peripheral blood. The receptors originated from an older woman with COVID-19, enrolled during active disease.

This chain links TRBV7-9 with TRBJ1-2; unclear D gene. The CDR3 runs to 14 residues. With 2 bases removed from V and 2 bases from J, the gap between germline ends came to 9 bases. CDR1 SEHNR and CDR2 FQNEAQ come from the germline V gene (reference sequence). The CDR3 region has the DNA TGTGCCAGCAGCTTAATGGGCATCAACTATGGCTACACCTTC. Translation: CASSLMGINYGYTF.

The chain couples TRBV7-2 to TRBJ2-1; 8 bases align to TRBD2. V was pared by 3 bases and J by 6 bases, with 10 bases of the junction left unmatched. This CDR3 contains 16 residues. Germline assignment: CDR1 SGHTA and CDR2 FQGNSA. The CDR3 spells CASSLLWSGGFNEQFF. The CDR3 DNA follows: TGTGCCAGCAGCTTGCTGTGGAGCGGGGGTTTCAATGAGCAGTTCTTC.

The chain employs TRBV6-1 and TRBJ1-6; perhaps TRBD1 as D (5 bases). There are 17 residues in the CDR3. Trimming took 2 bases from V and 0 from J, leaving 11 bases between them. CDR1 and CDR2 (germline): MNHNS, SASEGT. CDR3: CASSETRGFSYNSPLHF. CDR3 sequence (DNA): TGTGCCAGCAGTGAAACTCGGGGGTTCTCCTATAATTCACCCCTCCACTTT.

The genes are TRBV18 and TRBJ1-1; 11 bases align to TRBD1. Germline trimming cut 5 bases from V and 9 bases from J; bases unmatched to any gene: 5. Germline loops: CDR1 KGHSH, CDR2 LQKENI. The CDR3 has 13 residues. The CDR3 coding sequence is TGTGCCAGCTCATTCTCGGACAGGGGGCAAGCTTTCTTT. Residues: CASSFSDRGQAFF.

This clone was detected once. This chain links TRBV7-8 with TRBJ2-3, with 12 bases matching TRBD2. V gave up 5 bases and J gave up 5 bases; unmatched junction bases: 11. The CDR3 has 17 residues. The germline V gene encodes CDR1 SGHVS and CDR2 FQNEAQ. CDR3 in amino acids: CASSGLAGGPGQDTQYF. As DNA, the CDR3 is TGTGCCAGCAGCGGGCTAGCGGGGGGGCCGGGTCAAGATACGCAGTATTTT.

This chain links TRBV27 with TRBJ2-7; tentatively, D is TRBD2 (5 bases). Germline V CDR1 and CDR2: MNHEY, SMNVEV (reference sequence). The CDR3 length is 12 residues. V gave up 1 base and J gave up 7 bases, with 8 bases separating them. The CDR3 sequence is CASSLYRGEQYF. CDR3 DNA sequence: TGTGCCAGCAGTTTATACCGGGGAGAGCAGTACTTC.

The DNA for the CDR3 is TGTGCCTGGAGTGGGCCAGGGGGCATCACTGAAGCTTTCTTT. Protein sequence: CAWSGPGGITEAFF. V gene TRBV30 combines with J gene TRBJ1-1, with TRBD1 identical over 8 bases. Germline CDR1 reads GTSNPN; CDR2 reads SVGIG (reference sequence). Unmatched junction bases numbered 5, after V lost 1 base and J lost 4 bases. The CDR3 contains 14 residues.

This clone has a single count. This chain joins TRBV9 and TRBJ1-1, with D possibly TRBD1 on 5 matching bases. This CDR3 is built from 16 residues. V lost 2 bases and J lost 4, with 18 bases in between. Looked up from germline, CDR1 is SGDLS and CDR2 is YYNGEE. DNA of the CDR3: TGTGCCAGCAGCGTGTTGGATCCCCCGCAGGGCACTGAAGCTTTCTTT. As protein: CASSVLDPPQGTEAFF.